Each of the 20 T cell receptor beta chains below was sequenced from the same sample in a study of blood T cell repertoires in COVID-19 (dated by TCRdb to between 2020 and 2021). Receptors were amplified or captured by the immunoSEQ multiplex PCR assay. Not all clones reach the TCRdb copy of this immuneACCESS table, which keeps in-frame sequences only. Checked studies attribute under half of the gap to unresolved V genes and leave the rest unexplained. The sample has 90,000 or so clones on record, 90% of them singletons. In total, the top ten clones hold 6.5% to 8% of the sample. The sample taken for sequencing was peripheral blood. Every receptor here comes from a man between 18 and 29 years old with COVID-19, enrolled during active disease.

This chain connects TRBV2 to TRBJ1-5, with TRBD1 matching 7 bases. Looked up from germline, CDR1 is SNHLY and CDR2 is FYNNEI. This CDR3 is built from 18 residues. V trimming: 6 bases; J trimming: 0 bases; junction bases outside the gene matches: 14. CDR3 nucleotides: TGTGCCAGCAGCAAGACCGGGACAGAAAACTATAGCAATCAGCCCCAGCATTTT. Translation: CASSKTGTENYSNQPQHF.

V and J are TRBV7-2 and TRBJ1-6; D perhaps matches TRBD1 (6 bases). Germline lookup yields CDR1 SGHTA and CDR2 FQGNSA. V lost 5 bases to trimming and J lost 7 bases, with 12 bases between them. CDR3 length equals 14 residues. The CDR3 bases are TGTGCCAGCAGCCAGGGGATGTGGAATTCACCCCTCCACTTT. Translated, it gives CASSQGMWNSPLHF.

This chain joins TRBV30 and TRBJ2-3; tentative D call: TRBD1 (5 bases). This CDR3 has 15 residues. V shed 2 bases and J shed 1 base, with 13 bases lying between them. Germline V gene lookup returns CDR1 GTSNPN and CDR2 SVGIG (reference sequence). CDR3 bases: TGTGCCTGGAGTCTGGCTATAGGGGGCACAGATACGCAGTATTTT. Translating it yields CAWSLAIGGTDTQYF.

This rearrangement joins TRBV28 to TRBJ2-1; 7 nucleotides match TRBD1. The CDR3 is 15 residues long. Germline CDR1 reads MDHEN; CDR2 reads SYDVKM. After removal of 5 bases from V and 0 bases from J, the junction contained 4 bases not matched to a gene. CDR3 coding DNA: TGTGCCAGCAGTCACCGGACAGGCTCCTACAATGAGCAGTTCTTC. The encoded protein is CASSHRTGSYNEQFF.

The chain uses TRBV6-1 and TRBJ2-3; 11 bases fit TRBD2. Germline-derived CDR1 and CDR2 are MNHNS and SASEGT. There are 18 residues in the CDR3. V dropped 0 bases and J dropped 3; count of bases not matched to a gene: 8. The CDR3 sequence is CASSEALRLAGRTDTQYF. Written as DNA, the CDR3 is TGTGCCAGCAGTGAAGCCCTACGACTAGCGGGAAGGACAGATACGCAGTATTTT.

This chain joins TRBV28 and TRBJ1-1; D gene unclear. CDR3 length: 14 residues. Looked up from germline, CDR1 is MDHEN and CDR2 is SYDVKM. Deletions cut 7 bases from V and 0 bases from J, with 12 bases between. This CDR3 reads CASTLGVMNTEAFF. DNA of the CDR3: TGTGCCAGCACCTTAGGAGTGATGAACACTGAAGCTTTCTTT.

The J gene is TRBJ2-7, the V gene TRBV5-1; weak D call: TRBD2 (5 bases). The CDR3 length is 15 residues. V was trimmed by 0 bases and J by 3 bases, leaving 13 bases between them. Germline V lookup: CDR1 SGHRS, CDR2 YFSETQ. The chain's CDR3 is CASSLEILGVYEQYF. CDR3 DNA: TGCGCCAGCAGCTTGGAGATTCTCGGGGTCTACGAGCAGTACTTC.

V and J are TRBV11-2 and TRBJ1-3, with D unclear. The germline V gene encodes CDR1 SGHAT and CDR2 FQNNGV. CDR3 size: 15 residues. V lost 3 bases, J lost 0 bases, and 9 bases lay in between. The CDR3 bases are TGTGCCAGCAGCTTGGGCACGAGCTCTGGAAACACCATATATTTT. Its protein is CASSLGTSSGNTIYF.

The rearrangement uses TRBV9 and TRBJ1-1; D is possibly TRBD1 (6 bases). V was trimmed by 4 bases and J by 2 bases, leaving 9 bases between them. CDR3 length: 13 amino acids. The germline gives CDR1 SGDLS, CDR2 YYNGEE. The CDR3 here is CASSQGQNTEAFF. The CDR3 region has the DNA TGTGCCAGCAGCCAGGGACAAAACACTGAAGCTTTCTTT.

As for this clone: The junction departs from the called germline gene at one end, perhaps through a read error. The V and J genes are TRBV6-5 and TRBJ1-4; TRBD1 aligns across 9 bases. The germline gives CDR1 MNHEY, CDR2 SVGAGI. This CDR3 comprises 15 residues. The CDR3 DNA reads TGTGCCAGCAAAAAAACCGGGACAGGGACGGAAAAACTGCTTTTT. Translation: CASKKTGTGTEKLLF.

The chain recombines TRBV4-1 with TRBJ1-2; 7 bases map to TRBD1. Germline V gene lookup returns CDR1 MGHRA and CDR2 YSYEKL. The V and J ends lost 1 base and 2 bases, in that order; junction bases with no gene match: 4. The CDR3 loop spans 15 amino acids. Written as DNA, the CDR3 is TGCGCCAGCAGCCAAGGACAGGGCGGCAACTATGGCTACACCTTC. The encoded protein is CASSQGQGGNYGYTF.

The rearrangement uses TRBV10-1 and TRBJ1-5, with D perhaps TRBD1 (5 bases). V was clipped by 1 base and J by 9 bases, with 10 bases between them. This CDR3 spans 13 amino acids. The germline CDR1 and CDR2 sequences are WNHNN and SYGVQD (reference sequence). The CDR3 DNA is TGCGCCAGCAGTGAGTGGATGGGGGGGCCCCAGCATTTT. It specifies CASSEWMGGPQHF.

The chain links TRBV5-1 to TRBJ2-2; 8 bases align to TRBD2. In germline, CDR1 is SGHRS, CDR2 YFSETQ. The J segment lost 0 bases and the V segment lost 4 bases, leaving 5 bases of the junction unmatched. The CDR3 loop spans 16 amino acids. The CDR3 region is CASSTGLAPNTGELFF. CDR3 nucleotides: TGCGCCAGCAGCACCGGACTAGCACCGAACACCGGGGAGCTGTTTTTT.

This clone came up once. The V and J genes are TRBV5-1 and TRBJ2-2, with 7 nucleotides matching TRBD1. The CDR3 consists of 15 residues. Trimming cost V 2 bases and J 0 bases; bases outside gene matches: 1. The germline gives CDR1 SGHRS, CDR2 YFSETQ. CDR3 sequence reads: CASSFGTANTGELFF. CDR3 bases: TGCGCCAGCAGCTTCGGGACAGCGAACACCGGGGAGCTGTTTTTT.

The rearrangement links TRBV7-2 to TRBJ1-1; D may be TRBD1 (5 bases). Germline CDR1 and CDR2: SGHTA and FQGNSA. CDR3 length equals 14 residues. The V end lost 1 base, the J end lost 6 bases, and 12 bases lay between the germline ends. Here the CDR3 DNA reads TGTGCCAGCAGCTTAGTTAGGGGACTCCCTGAAGCTTTCTTT. As protein: CASSLVRGLPEAFF.

The chain couples TRBV27 to TRBJ1-6; 9 positions agree with TRBD1. This CDR3 is built from 15 residues. Unmatched junction bases numbered 5, after V lost 4 bases and J lost 7 bases. Germline loops: CDR1 MNHEY, CDR2 SMNVEV (reference sequence). This chain's CDR3 is CASSSSGTGNSPLHF. The CDR3 DNA follows: TGTGCCAGCAGTTCCTCCGGGACAGGGAATTCACCCCTCCACTTT.

The genes are TRBV9 and TRBJ2-7; a weak D match, TRBD1 (7 bases). The CDR3 length is 15 residues. The V end lost 1 base, the J end lost 3 bases, and 14 bases lay between the germline ends. Germline CDR1 is SGDLS and CDR2 is YYNGEE. The CDR3 DNA reads as TGTGCCAGCAGCGTAAGTGGCCAGGGGGGCTACGAGCAGTACTTC. Protein: CASSVSGQGGYEQYF.

The chain links TRBV4-3 to TRBJ2-7; 15 bases are shared with TRBD2. The CDR3 extends over 15 amino acids. Germline-derived CDR1 and CDR2 are LGHNA and YSLEER. The J segment lost 5 bases and the V segment lost 4 bases, leaving 3 bases of the junction unmatched. CDR3 amino acids: CASSPGLAGGDEQYF. Written as DNA, the CDR3 is TGCGCCAGCAGCCCGGGACTAGCGGGAGGTGACGAGCAGTACTTC.

This clone was observed once. The chain has TRBV11-2 and TRBJ2-3; tentatively, D is TRBD2 (6 bases). This CDR3 has 13 residues. V gave up 11 bases and J gave up 4 bases, with 16 bases separating them. CDR1 SGHAT and CDR2 FQNNGV come from the germline V gene. CDR3 in amino acids: CAGRGGSADTQYF. CDR3 DNA sequence: TGTGCCGGACGAGGAGGGAGCGCAGATACGCAGTATTTT.

V and J are TRBV9 and TRBJ2-1; D possibly corresponds to TRBD2 (5 bases). CDR1 and CDR2 (germline): SGDLS, YYNGEE. The ends were cut back, 3 bases at V and 0 bases at J, with 10 bases in the middle. The CDR3 has 15 residues. CDR3 amino acids: CASSELVSSYNEQFF. The CDR3 DNA sequence: TGTGCCAGCAGCGAACTAGTTAGCTCCTACAATGAGCAGTTCTTC.